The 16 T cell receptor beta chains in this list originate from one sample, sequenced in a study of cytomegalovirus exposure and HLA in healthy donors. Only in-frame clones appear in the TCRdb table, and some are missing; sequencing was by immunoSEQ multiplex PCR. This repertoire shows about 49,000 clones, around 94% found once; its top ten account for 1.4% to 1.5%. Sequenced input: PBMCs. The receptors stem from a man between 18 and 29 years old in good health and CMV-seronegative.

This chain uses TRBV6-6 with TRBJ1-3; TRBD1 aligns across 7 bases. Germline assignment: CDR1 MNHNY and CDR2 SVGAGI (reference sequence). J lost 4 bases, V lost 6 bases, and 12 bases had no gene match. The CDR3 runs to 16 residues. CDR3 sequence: CASSRPQGVSGNTIYF. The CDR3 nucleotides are TGTGCCAGCAGCCGACCTCAGGGGGTCTCGGGAAACACCATATATTTT.

The CDR3 reads CASSPQTSGDSYEQYF. The CDR3 DNA follows: TGTGCCAGCAGTCCTCAGACTAGCGGGGACTCCTACGAGCAGTACTTC. The gene calls are TRBV27 and TRBJ2-7, with 11 bases identical to TRBD2. The CDR3 totals 16 residues. With V trimmed by 5 bases and J by 0 bases, 6 bases remained unmatched. Germline loops: CDR1 MNHEY, CDR2 SMNVEV (reference sequence).

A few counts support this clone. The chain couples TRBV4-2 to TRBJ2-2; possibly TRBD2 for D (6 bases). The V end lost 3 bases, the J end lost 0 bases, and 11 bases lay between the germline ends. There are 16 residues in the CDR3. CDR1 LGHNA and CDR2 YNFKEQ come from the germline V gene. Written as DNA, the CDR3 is TGTGCCAGCAGCCAGTTGGGACTGCCGAACACCGGGGAGCTGTTTTTT. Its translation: CASSQLGLPNTGELFF.

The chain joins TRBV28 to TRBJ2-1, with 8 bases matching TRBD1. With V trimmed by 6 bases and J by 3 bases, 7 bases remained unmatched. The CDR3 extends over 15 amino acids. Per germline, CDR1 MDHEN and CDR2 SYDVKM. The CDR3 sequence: CASRPRQGFYNEQFF. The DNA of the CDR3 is TGTGCCAGCAGGCCCCGACAGGGGTTCTACAATGAGCAGTTCTTC.

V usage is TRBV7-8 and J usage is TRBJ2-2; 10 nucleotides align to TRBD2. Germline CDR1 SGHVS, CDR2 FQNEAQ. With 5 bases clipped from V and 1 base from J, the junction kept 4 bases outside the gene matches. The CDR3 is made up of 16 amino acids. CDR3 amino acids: CASSLRTSGNTGELFF. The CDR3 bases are TGTGCCAGCAGCCTAAGGACTAGCGGGAACACCGGGGAGCTGTTTTTT.

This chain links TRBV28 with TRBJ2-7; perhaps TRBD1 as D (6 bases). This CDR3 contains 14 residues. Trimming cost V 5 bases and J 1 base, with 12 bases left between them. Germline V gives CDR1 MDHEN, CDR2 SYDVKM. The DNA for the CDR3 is TGTGCCAGCAGTCCCCCCAGGGGTTCCTACGAGCAGTACTTC. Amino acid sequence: CASSPPRGSYEQYF.

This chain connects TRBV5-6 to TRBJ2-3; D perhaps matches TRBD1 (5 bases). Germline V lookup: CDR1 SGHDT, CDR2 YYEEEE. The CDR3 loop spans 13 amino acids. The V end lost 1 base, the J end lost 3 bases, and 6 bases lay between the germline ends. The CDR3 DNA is TGTGCCAGCAGCTTGCAGGGAACAGATACGCAGTATTTT. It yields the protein CASSLQGTDTQYF.

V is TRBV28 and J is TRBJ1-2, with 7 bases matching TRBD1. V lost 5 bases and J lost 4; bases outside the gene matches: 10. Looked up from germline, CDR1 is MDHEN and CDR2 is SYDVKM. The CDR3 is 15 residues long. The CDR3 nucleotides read TGTGCCAGCAGTCCCCCGACAGGGACAATCTATGGCTACACCTTC. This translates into CASSPPTGTIYGYTF.

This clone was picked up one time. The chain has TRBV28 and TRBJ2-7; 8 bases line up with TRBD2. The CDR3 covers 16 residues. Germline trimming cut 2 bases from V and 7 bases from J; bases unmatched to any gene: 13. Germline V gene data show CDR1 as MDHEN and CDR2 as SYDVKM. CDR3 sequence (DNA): TGTGCCAGCAGTTTAACGGGGGGGCTATCTCTCCGGGAGCAGTACTTC. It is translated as CASSLTGGLSLREQYF.

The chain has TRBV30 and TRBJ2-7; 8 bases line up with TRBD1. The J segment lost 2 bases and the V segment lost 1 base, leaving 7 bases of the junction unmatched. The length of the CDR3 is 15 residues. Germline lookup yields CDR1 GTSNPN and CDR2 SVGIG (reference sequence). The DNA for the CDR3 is TGTGCCTGGAGTGGAGCCAGGGGGCCGCCCTACGAGCAGTACTTC. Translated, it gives CAWSGARGPPYEQYF.

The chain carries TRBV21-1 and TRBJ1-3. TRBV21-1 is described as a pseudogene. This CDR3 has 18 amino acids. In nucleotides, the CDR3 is TGTGCCAGCAGCAAAAATTTAGGGAGGGGGAACTCTGGAAACACCATATATTTT. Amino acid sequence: CASSKNLGRGNSGNTIYF.

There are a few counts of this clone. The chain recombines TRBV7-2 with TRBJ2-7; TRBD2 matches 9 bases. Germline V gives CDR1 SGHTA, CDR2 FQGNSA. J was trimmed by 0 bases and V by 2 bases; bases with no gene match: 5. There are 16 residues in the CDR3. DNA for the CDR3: TGTGCCAGCAGCTTATTCGGTAGCGGGAGCTCCTACGAGCAGTACTTC. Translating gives CASSLFGSGSSYEQYF. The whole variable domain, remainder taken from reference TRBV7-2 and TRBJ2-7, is GAGVSQSPSNKVTEKGKDVELRCDPISGHTALYWYRQSLGQGLEFLIYFQGNSAPDKSGLPSDRFSAERTGGSVSTLTIQRTQQEDSAVYLCASSLFGSGSSYEQYFGPGTRLTVT.

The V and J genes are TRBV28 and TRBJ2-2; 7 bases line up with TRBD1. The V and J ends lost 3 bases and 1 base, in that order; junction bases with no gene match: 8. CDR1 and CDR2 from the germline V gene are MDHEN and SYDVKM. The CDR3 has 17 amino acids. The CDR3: CASSFPRQGLNTGELFF. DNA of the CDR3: TGTGCCAGCAGTTTTCCCCGACAGGGCTTGAACACCGGGGAGCTGTTTTTT.

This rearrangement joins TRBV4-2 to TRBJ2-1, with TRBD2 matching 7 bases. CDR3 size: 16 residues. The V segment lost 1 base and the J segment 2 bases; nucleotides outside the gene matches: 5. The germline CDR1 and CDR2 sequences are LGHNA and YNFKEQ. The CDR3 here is CASSQGSSGTYNEQFF. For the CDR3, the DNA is TGTGCCAGCAGCCAAGGCTCTAGCGGTACCTACAATGAGCAGTTCTTC.

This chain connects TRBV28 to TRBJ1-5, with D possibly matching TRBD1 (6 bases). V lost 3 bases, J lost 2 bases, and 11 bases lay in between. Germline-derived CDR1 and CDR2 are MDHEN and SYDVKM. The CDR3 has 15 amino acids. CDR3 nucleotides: TGTGCCAGCAGTTTGGACAGAGAGGGCAATCAGCCCCAGCATTTT. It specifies CASSLDREGNQPQHF. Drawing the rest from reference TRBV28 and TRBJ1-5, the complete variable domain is DVKVTQSSRYLVKRTGEKVFLECVQDMDHENMFWYRQDPGLGLRLIYFSYDVKMKEKGDIPEGYSVSREKKERFSLILESASTNQTSMYLCASSLDREGNQPQHFGDGTRLSIL.

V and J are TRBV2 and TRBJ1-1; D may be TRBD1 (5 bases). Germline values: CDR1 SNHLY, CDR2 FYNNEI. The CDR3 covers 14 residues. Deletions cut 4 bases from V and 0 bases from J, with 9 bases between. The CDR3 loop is CASSVRGLNTEAFF. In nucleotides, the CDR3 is TGTGCCAGCAGTGTAAGGGGTTTGAACACTGAAGCTTTCTTT.